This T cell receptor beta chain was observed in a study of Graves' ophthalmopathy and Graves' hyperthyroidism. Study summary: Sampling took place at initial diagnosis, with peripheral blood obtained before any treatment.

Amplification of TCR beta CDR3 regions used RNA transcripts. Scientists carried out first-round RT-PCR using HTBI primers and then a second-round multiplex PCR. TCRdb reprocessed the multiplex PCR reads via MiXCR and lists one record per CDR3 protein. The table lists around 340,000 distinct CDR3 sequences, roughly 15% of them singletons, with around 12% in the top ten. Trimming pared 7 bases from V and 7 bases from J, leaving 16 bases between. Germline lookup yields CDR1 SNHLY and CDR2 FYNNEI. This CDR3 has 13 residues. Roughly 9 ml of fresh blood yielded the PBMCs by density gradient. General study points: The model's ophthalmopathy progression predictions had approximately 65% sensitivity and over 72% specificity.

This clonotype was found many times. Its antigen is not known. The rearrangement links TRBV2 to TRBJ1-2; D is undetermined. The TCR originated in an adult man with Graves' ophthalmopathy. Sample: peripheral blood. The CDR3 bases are TGTGCCAGCACCACCTCAGGATCAAGTGGCTACACCTTC. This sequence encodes CASTTSGSSGYTF.